This TCR beta chain was captured by sequencing in a study of T cells in women clearing cervical HPV infection. The germline V gene encodes CDR1 SGHRS and CDR2 YFSETQ. This CDR3 has 15 residues. The J segment lost 4 bases and the V segment lost 4 bases, leaving 3 bases of the junction unmatched. Repertoires were generated with immunoSEQ multiplex PCR, while TCRdb's copy carries only in-frame clones and drops some. The sample has approximately 30,000 clones. Dot-blot hybridization genotyped cervical HPV amplified with MY09/MY11 PCR. A remark on this clone: As yet, its antigen is unknown. The CDR3 end lies 3 residues beyond the end of the read and is filled in from the germline J gene.

The study, taken as a whole, reports: Timing of associations relative to infection is unclear; T-cell subsets were not isolated.

Sequencing was carried out using blood buffy coat. The genes are TRBV5-1 and TRBJ2-5; 14 bases map to TRBD2. This sequence was found in a woman aged 18 to 69 with a cervical HPV16 infection that either progressed to CIN3+ or cleared (not recorded which). CDR3 sequence: CASSPGLAGVETQYF. The sequenced CDR3 bases are TGCGCCAGCAGCCCGGGACTAGCGGGGGTAGAGACC.